These T cell receptor beta chains were read from a single sample in a study of PD-1 blockade in mismatch repair-deficient tumors. Some clones are missing from TCRdb's copy, which holds only in-frame ones; the method was immunoSEQ multiplex PCR. The repertoire includes about 39,000 clones, 75% to 90% of them detected once, and approximately 1.1% sits in the top ten. Sequencing was performed on PBMCs, taken roughly nine months after starting pembrolizumab. The receptor set was obtained from an adult with mismatch repair-deficient cancer. Each CDR3 is given with its conserved first and last residue. The D gene is left open where the match is weak. The size of a clone is reported for some rows only, either as once, few or many, or as a class for expanded clones.

j_call: TRBJ2-4
clone_size: -
d_call: -
v_call: TRBV2
cdr3_aa: CASRNPGVAKNIQYF
cdr3_nt: TGTGCCAGCAGAAACCCAGGGGTAGCCAAAAACATTCAGTACTTC

j_call: TRBJ2-1
clone_size: -
d_call: -
v_call: TRBV27
cdr3_aa: CASSLSGGAGEQFF
cdr3_nt: TGTGCCAGCAGTTTATCAGGGGGGGCCGGTGAGCAGTTCTTC

j_call: TRBJ2-5
clone_size: -
d_call: -
v_call: TRBV7-9
cdr3_aa: CASSLESDQETQYF
cdr3_nt: TGTGCCAGCAGCTTGGAGTCAGATCAAGAGACCCAGTACTTC

j_call: TRBJ2-7
clone_size: few
d_call: TRBD2
v_call: TRBV28
cdr3_aa: CATLAGGGREQYF
cdr3_nt: TGTGCCACGCTAGCGGGAGGGGGTAGGGAGCAGTACTTC

j_call: TRBJ2-3
clone_size: -
d_call: TRBD2
v_call: TRBV7-9
cdr3_aa: CASGLAGEDTQYF
cdr3_nt: TGTGCCAGCGGACTAGCGGGAGAAGATACGCAGTATTTT

j_call: TRBJ2-7
clone_size: -
d_call: -
v_call: TRBV9
cdr3_aa: CASSVSAGGSYEQYF
cdr3_nt: TGTGCCAGCAGCGTATCCGCCGGGGGATCCTACGAGCAGTACTTC

j_call: TRBJ2-1
clone_size: -
d_call: -
v_call: TRBV30
cdr3_aa: CAWSAKLLSSNNEQFF
cdr3_nt: TGTGCCTGGAGTGCAAAACTTCTGTCCTCTAACAATGAGCAGTTCTTC

j_call: TRBJ2-3
clone_size: -
d_call: -
v_call: TRBV28
cdr3_aa: CASSLTGVGLTNTQYF
cdr3_nt: TGTGCCAGCAGTCTTACAGGAGTAGGGTTAACAAATACGCAGTATTTT

j_call: TRBJ2-3
clone_size: -
d_call: -
v_call: TRBV4-1
cdr3_aa: CASSQKGAGDTQYF
cdr3_nt: TGCGCCAGCAGCCAGAAGGGAGCCGGAGATACGCAGTATTTT

j_call: TRBJ1-1
clone_size: few
d_call: -
v_call: TRBV7-9
cdr3_aa: CASSLRPLGVTEAFF
cdr3_nt: TGTGCCAGCAGTCTTAGACCGCTAGGGGTCACTGAAGCTTTCTTT

j_call: TRBJ2-1
clone_size: once
d_call: -
v_call: TRBV7-8
cdr3_aa: CASSPLLSAYSNEQFF
cdr3_nt: TGTGCCAGCAGCCCCCTCCTCAGCGCCTACTCCAATGAGCAGTTCTTC

j_call: TRBJ1-3
clone_size: few
d_call: TRBD1
v_call: TRBV9
cdr3_aa: CASSAQGTVSGNTIYF
cdr3_nt: TGTGCCAGCAGCGCCCAAGGGACAGTATCTGGAAACACCATATATTTT

j_call: TRBJ2-1
clone_size: -
d_call: -
v_call: TRBV19
cdr3_aa: CASSKDPGYNEQFF
cdr3_nt: TGTGCCAGTAGTAAAGACCCGGGATACAATGAGCAGTTCTTC

j_call: TRBJ2-1
clone_size: -
d_call: -
v_call: TRBV7-2
cdr3_aa: CASSPQGSSYNEQFF
cdr3_nt: TGTGCCAGCAGCCCCCAGGGTAGCTCCTACAATGAGCAGTTCTTC

j_call: TRBJ2-2
clone_size: -
d_call: -
v_call: TRBV4-1
cdr3_aa: CASSQGLVFPGELFF
cdr3_nt: TGCGCCAGCAGCCAAGGACTAGTATTCCCCGGGGAGCTGTTTTTT

j_call: TRBJ1-4
clone_size: -
d_call: -
v_call: TRBV28
cdr3_aa: CASSPLWIWQRVNEKLFF
cdr3_nt: TGTGCCAGCAGTCCCCTTTGGATATGGCAGCGAGTTAATGAAAAACTGTTTTTT

j_call: TRBJ2-1
clone_size: -
d_call: -
v_call: TRBV7-2
cdr3_aa: CASSSAGTTYNEQFF
cdr3_nt: TGTGCCAGCAGCTCCGCCGGGACAACGTACAATGAGCAGTTCTTC

j_call: TRBJ2-1
clone_size: -
d_call: -
v_call: TRBV5-4
cdr3_aa: CASSSRTFSEQFF
cdr3_nt: TGTGCCAGCAGTTCCCGGACTTTCAGTGAGCAGTTCTTC

j_call: TRBJ2-6
clone_size: -
d_call: -
v_call: TRBV5-4
cdr3_aa: CASSLDWATGANVLTF
cdr3_nt: TGTGCCAGCAGCTTGGATTGGGCTACCGGGGCCAACGTCCTGACTTTC

j_call: TRBJ2-1
clone_size: -
d_call: TRBD2
v_call: TRBV30
cdr3_aa: CAWSHQREYNEQFF
cdr3_nt: TGTGCCTGGAGTCACCAGCGGGAGTACAATGAGCAGTTCTTC

j_call: TRBJ2-7
clone_size: -
d_call: TRBD2
v_call: TRBV28
cdr3_aa: CASSQPGLARYEQYF
cdr3_nt: TGTGCCAGCAGTCAACCGGGACTAGCGCGCTACGAGCAGTACTTC

j_call: TRBJ1-1
clone_size: -
d_call: TRBD1
v_call: TRBV18
cdr3_aa: CASSSYGQVEAFF
cdr3_nt: TGTGCCAGCTCATCCTATGGACAGGTTGAAGCTTTCTTT

j_call: TRBJ2-7
clone_size: -
d_call: TRBD2
v_call: TRBV7-9
cdr3_aa: CASSPWDYQTYEQYF
cdr3_nt: TGTGCCAGCAGCCCCTGGGACTACCAAACCTACGAGCAGTACTTC

j_call: TRBJ2-7
clone_size: few
d_call: TRBD2
v_call: TRBV5-1
cdr3_aa: CASSTNSGSGYEQYF
cdr3_nt: TGCGCCAGCAGCACGAATAGCGGGAGTGGATACGAGCAGTACTTC

j_call: TRBJ2-2
clone_size: once
d_call: -
v_call: TRBV2
cdr3_aa: CASKTTVTGELFF
cdr3_nt: TGTGCCAGCAAAACAACAGTCACCGGGGAGCTGTTTTTT

j_call: TRBJ2-7
clone_size: few
d_call: -
v_call: TRBV7-9
cdr3_aa: CASSLDGASYEQYF
cdr3_nt: TGTGCCAGCAGCTTAGACGGTGCCTCCTACGAGCAGTACTTC

j_call: TRBJ2-2
clone_size: -
d_call: TRBD1
v_call: TRBV6-1
cdr3_aa: CASQGVRTGELFF
cdr3_nt: TGTGCCAGCCAGGGGGTGAGAACCGGGGAGCTGTTTTTT

j_call: TRBJ1-1
clone_size: -
d_call: TRBD1
v_call: TRBV19
cdr3_aa: CASSDTGQGWDTEAFF
cdr3_nt: TGTGCCAGTAGTGACACGGGACAGGGATGGGACACTGAAGCTTTCTTT

j_call: TRBJ1-1
clone_size: -
d_call: -
v_call: TRBV7-3
cdr3_aa: CASSLTGGDTEAFF
cdr3_nt: TGTGCCAGCAGCTTAACCGGGGGGGACACTGAAGCTTTCTTT

j_call: TRBJ2-3
clone_size: -
d_call: TRBD2
v_call: TRBV6-1
cdr3_aa: CASSEERHSGSTDTQYF
cdr3_nt: TGTGCCAGCAGCGAAGAACGCCATAGCGGGAGCACAGATACGCAGTATTTT

j_call: TRBJ1-5
clone_size: once
d_call: -
v_call: TRBV6-5
cdr3_aa: CASSYGAGSSQPQHF
cdr3_nt: TGTGCCAGCAGTTACGGGGCAGGATCAAGTCAGCCCCAGCATTTT

j_call: TRBJ1-1
clone_size: -
d_call: TRBD1
v_call: TRBV7-3
cdr3_aa: CASSLRWDRMNTEAFF
cdr3_nt: TGTGCCAGCAGCTTAAGGTGGGACAGGATGAACACTGAAGCTTTCTTT

j_call: TRBJ2-2
clone_size: -
d_call: -
v_call: TRBV4-1
cdr3_aa: CASSPGTLGELFF
cdr3_nt: TGCGCCAGCAGCCCCGGGACTTTGGGGGAGCTGTTTTTT

j_call: TRBJ2-3
clone_size: -
d_call: -
v_call: TRBV5-4
cdr3_aa: CASSLASVPTDTQYF
cdr3_nt: TGTGCCAGCAGCTTGGCCTCAGTACCAACAGATACGCAGTATTTT

j_call: TRBJ2-1
clone_size: once
d_call: -
v_call: TRBV6-5
cdr3_aa: CASSYVQGNNEQFF
cdr3_nt: TGTGCCAGCAGTTACGTTCAGGGGAACAATGAGCAGTTCTTC

j_call: TRBJ2-1
clone_size: -
d_call: -
v_call: TRBV5-1
cdr3_aa: CASSLAPGLSYNEQFF
cdr3_nt: TGCGCCAGCAGCTTGGCGCCGGGACTCTCCTACAATGAGCAGTTCTTC

j_call: TRBJ2-5
clone_size: -
d_call: TRBD1
v_call: TRBV27
cdr3_aa: CASSLYPRDRVEYF
cdr3_nt: TGTGCCAGCAGTTTATACCCTCGGGACAGGGTGGAGTACTTC

j_call: TRBJ1-4
clone_size: -
d_call: -
v_call: TRBV7-9
cdr3_aa: CASSLGVAGEKLFF
cdr3_nt: TGTGCCAGCAGCTTGGGCGTTGCTGGTGAAAAACTGTTTTTT

j_call: TRBJ1-3
clone_size: -
d_call: -
v_call: TRBV4-1
cdr3_aa: CASSQARGSGNTIYF
cdr3_nt: TGCGCCAGCAGCCAAGCACGGGGATCTGGAAACACCATATATTTT

j_call: TRBJ2-1
clone_size: -
d_call: TRBD2
v_call: TRBV30
cdr3_aa: CAWRRLAGLEEQFF
cdr3_nt: TGTGCCTGGAGAAGACTAGCGGGACTAGAGGAGCAGTTCTTC

j_call: TRBJ1-4
clone_size: -
d_call: -
v_call: TRBV30
cdr3_aa: CAWSARDLLSEKLFF
cdr3_nt: TGTGCCTGGAGTGCCAGGGATCTTCTGAGTGAAAAACTGTTTTTT

j_call: TRBJ2-7
clone_size: -
d_call: TRBD1
v_call: TRBV7-2
cdr3_aa: CASSLTGTGGLGYEQYF
cdr3_nt: TGTGCCAGCAGCCTAACGGGGACAGGGGGCTTGGGGTACGAGCAGTACTTC

j_call: TRBJ2-1
clone_size: -
d_call: TRBD2
v_call: TRBV30
cdr3_aa: CAWIPTSGRAGEQFF
cdr3_nt: TGTGCCTGGATCCCGACTAGCGGGAGGGCCGGTGAGCAGTTCTTC

j_call: TRBJ1-2
clone_size: once
d_call: -
v_call: TRBV7-3
cdr3_aa: CASSSGPVDSNGYTF
cdr3_nt: TGTGCCAGCAGCTCAGGCCCCGTCGACAGTAATGGCTACACCTTC

j_call: TRBJ1-1
clone_size: -
d_call: -
v_call: TRBV7-8
cdr3_aa: CASSSPAGGRGEAFF
cdr3_nt: TGTGCCAGCAGTTCCCCCGCGGGGGGGCGCGGTGAAGCTTTCTTT

j_call: TRBJ1-4
clone_size: -
d_call: -
v_call: TRBV28
cdr3_aa: CASSFRGSTNEKLFF
cdr3_nt: TGTGCCAGCAGTTTTAGGGGGTCCACTAATGAAAAACTGTTTTTT

j_call: TRBJ2-1
clone_size: -
d_call: TRBD2
v_call: TRBV7-9
cdr3_aa: CASSLPRLAGGLYEQFF
cdr3_nt: TGTGCCAGCAGCTTACCGAGACTAGCGGGAGGGCTGTATGAGCAGTTCTTC

j_call: TRBJ2-2
clone_size: once
d_call: -
v_call: TRBV5-1
cdr3_aa: CASSLAAGGTGELFF
cdr3_nt: TGCGCCAGCAGCTTGGCCGCAGGGGGGACCGGGGAGCTGTTTTTT

j_call: TRBJ2-5
clone_size: -
d_call: TRBD1
v_call: TRBV9
cdr3_aa: CASSRGRAETQYF
cdr3_nt: TGTGCCAGCAGCAGGGGGCGGGCGGAGACCCAGTACTTC

j_call: TRBJ2-1
clone_size: -
d_call: -
v_call: TRBV7-7
cdr3_aa: CASSNGLTSSYNEQFF
cdr3_nt: TGTGCCAGCAGCAACGGACTGACGAGCTCCTACAATGAGCAGTTCTTC